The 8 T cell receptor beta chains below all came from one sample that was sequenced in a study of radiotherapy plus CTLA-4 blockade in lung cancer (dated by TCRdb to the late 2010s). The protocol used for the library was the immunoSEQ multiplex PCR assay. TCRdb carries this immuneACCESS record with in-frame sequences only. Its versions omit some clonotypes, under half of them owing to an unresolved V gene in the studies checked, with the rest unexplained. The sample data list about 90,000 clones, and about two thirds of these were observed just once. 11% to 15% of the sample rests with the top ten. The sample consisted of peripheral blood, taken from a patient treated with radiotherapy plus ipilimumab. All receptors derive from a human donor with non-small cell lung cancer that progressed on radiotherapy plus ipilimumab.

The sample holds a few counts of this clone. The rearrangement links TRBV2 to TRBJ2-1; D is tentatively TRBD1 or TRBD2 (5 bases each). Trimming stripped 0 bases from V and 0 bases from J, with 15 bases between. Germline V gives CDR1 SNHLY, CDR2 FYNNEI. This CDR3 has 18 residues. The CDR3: CASSEALGPLSSYNEQFF. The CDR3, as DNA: TGTGCCAGCAGTGAAGCCTTGGGACCCTTGAGCTCCTACAATGAGCAGTTCTTC.

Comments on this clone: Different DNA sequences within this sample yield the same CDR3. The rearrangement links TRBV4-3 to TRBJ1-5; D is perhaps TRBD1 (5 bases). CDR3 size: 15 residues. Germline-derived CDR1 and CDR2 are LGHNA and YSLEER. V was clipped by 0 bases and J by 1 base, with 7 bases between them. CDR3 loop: CASSQDWDSNQPQHF. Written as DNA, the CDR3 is TGCGCCAGCAGCCAAGACTGGGACAGCAATCAGCCCCAGCATTTT.

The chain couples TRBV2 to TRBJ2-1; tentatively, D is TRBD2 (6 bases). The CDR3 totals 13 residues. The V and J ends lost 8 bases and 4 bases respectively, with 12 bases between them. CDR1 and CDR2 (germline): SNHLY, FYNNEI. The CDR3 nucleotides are TGTGCCAGCCTAAGCGGGCCGTACAATGAGCAGTTCTTC. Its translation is CASLSGPYNEQFF.

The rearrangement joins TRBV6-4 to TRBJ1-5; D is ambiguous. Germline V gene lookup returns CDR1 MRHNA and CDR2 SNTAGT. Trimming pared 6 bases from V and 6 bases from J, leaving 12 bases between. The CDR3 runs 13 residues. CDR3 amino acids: CASSGRAGQPQHF. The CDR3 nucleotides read TGTGCCAGCAGCGGGAGGGCAGGTCAGCCCCAGCATTTT.

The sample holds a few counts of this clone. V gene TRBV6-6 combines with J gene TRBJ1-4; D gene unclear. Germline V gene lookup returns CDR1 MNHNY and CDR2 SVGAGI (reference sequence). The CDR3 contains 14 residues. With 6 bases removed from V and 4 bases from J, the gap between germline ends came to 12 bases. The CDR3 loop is CASRDTEVNEKLFF. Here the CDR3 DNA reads TGTGCCAGCAGGGATACCGAGGTTAATGAAAAACTGTTTTTT.

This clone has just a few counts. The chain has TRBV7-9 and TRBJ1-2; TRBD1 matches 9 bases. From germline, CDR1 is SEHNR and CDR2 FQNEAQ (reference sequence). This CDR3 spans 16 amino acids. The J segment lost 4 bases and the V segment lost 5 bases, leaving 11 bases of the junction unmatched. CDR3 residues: CASSPWGGTGPYGYTF. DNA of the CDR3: TGTGCCAGCAGCCCCTGGGGAGGGACAGGGCCCTATGGCTACACCTTC.

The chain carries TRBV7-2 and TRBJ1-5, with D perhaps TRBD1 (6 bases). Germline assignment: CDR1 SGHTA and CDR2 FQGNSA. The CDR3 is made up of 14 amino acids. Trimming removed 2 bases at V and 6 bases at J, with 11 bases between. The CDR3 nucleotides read TGTGCCAGCAGCTTATTTGAAGGGGGTCAGCCCCAGCATTTT. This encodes CASSLFEGGQPQHF.

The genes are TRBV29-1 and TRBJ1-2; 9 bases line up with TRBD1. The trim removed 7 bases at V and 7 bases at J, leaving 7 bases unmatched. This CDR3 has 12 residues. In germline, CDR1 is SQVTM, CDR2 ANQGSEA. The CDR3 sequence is CSAQGAGFGYTF. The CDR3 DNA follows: TGCAGCGCACAGGGGGCTGGGTTTGGCTACACCTTC.